A single sample gave rise to the 18 T cell receptor beta chains below, sequenced in a study of T cell responses to AZD1222 COVID-19 vaccine (dated by TCRdb to the early 2020s). The sample's time point, from its label and the paper: about 28 days (+/-7) after the second vaccine dose. The library was obtained by the immunoSEQ multiplex PCR assay. In its TCRdb copy, this immuneACCESS table keeps in-frame sequences only and misses some clones. Where compared with another copy, unresolved V genes explain less than half of these, and the others have no known cause. Counted in this sample were about 84,000 clones; around 85% of them appeared once. Under 14% of the sample belongs to the ten largest clones. The specimen comprised peripheral blood, sampled 28 days after the second AZD1222 dose. Receptors were obtained from an adult who received the AZD1222 COVID-19 vaccine.

The CDR3 DNA sequence: TGTGCCAGCAGTGACCGCTACGAGCAGTACTTC. Protein sequence: CASSDRYEQYF. The chain recombines TRBV6-2 or TRBV6-3 with TRBJ2-7; no clear D. Germline lookup yields CDR1 MNHEY and CDR2 SVGEGT. V lost 5 bases to trimming and J lost 3 bases, with 5 bases between them. The CDR3 sequence is 11 residues long.

This clone came up a few times. This sequence joins TRBV15 and TRBJ2-4, with 9 bases that match TRBD2. The V gene end was trimmed by 0 bases and the J gene end by 12 bases; junction bases not matched to a gene: 9. This CDR3 spans 15 amino acids. The germline V gene has CDR1 LNHNV and CDR2 YYDKDF (reference sequence). Here the CDR3 reads CATSRDRGQRGAQYF. The CDR3 bases are TGTGCCACCAGCAGAGATCGCGGTCAGCGGGGGGCTCAGTACTTC.

J is TRBJ1-3 and V is TRBV19; 9 positions agree with TRBD1. This CDR3 contains 17 residues. The V gene's germline CDR1 is LNHDA and CDR2 SQIVND (reference sequence). Trimming removed 5 bases from V and 0 bases from J; junction bases left unmatched: 8. For the CDR3, the DNA is TGTGCCAGTAGTGTCCGAGCGGACAGGGGCTCTGGAAACACCATATATTTT. Translation gives CASSVRADRGSGNTIYF.

The V call is TRBV18, the J call TRBJ2-2, with no clear D. This CDR3 has 14 residues. V dropped 0 bases and J dropped 6 bases, with 8 bases sitting between them. The germline V gene encodes CDR1 KGHSH and CDR2 LQKENI. CDR3 sequence: CASSPPLAPGELFF. For the CDR3, the DNA is TGTGCCAGCTCACCACCTCTTGCACCCGGGGAGCTGTTTTTT.

The rearrangement joins TRBV3-1 (or the pseudogene TRBV3-2) to TRBJ1-1; D call uncertain. This CDR3 spans 17 amino acids. Germline values: CDR1 LGHDT, CDR2 YNNKEL (reference sequence). The V and J ends lost 2 bases and 0 bases respectively, with 16 bases between them. The CDR3 loop is CASSQQLRKQMNTEAFF. The CDR3 DNA reads TGTGCCAGCAGCCAACAACTTAGGAAGCAGATGAACACTGAAGCTTTCTTT.

The V call is TRBV20-1, the J call TRBJ2-7; 7 bases are shared with TRBD1. The CDR3 runs 15 residues. Germline CDR1 reads DFQATT; CDR2 reads SNEGSKA (reference sequence). The V segment lost 4 bases and the J segment 1 base; nucleotides outside the gene matches: 10. The DNA for the CDR3 is TGCAGTGCTACTGAAACCCAGGGGGTATCCTACGAGCAGTACTTC. Encoded protein: CSATETQGVSYEQYF.

The chain is built from TRBV2 and TRBJ2-5; D call uncertain. The CDR3 has 13 residues. CDR1 and CDR2 (germline): SNHLY, FYNNEI. The V end lost 4 bases, the J end lost 2 bases, and 8 bases lay between the germline ends. The CDR3 reads CASSANRQETQYF. CDR3 bases: TGTGCCAGCAGTGCGAACAGACAAGAGACCCAGTACTTC.

The V gene is TRBV18, the J gene TRBJ1-6; D remains unclear. The ends were cut back, 2 bases at V and 5 bases at J, with 7 bases in the middle. The V gene's germline CDR1 is KGHSH and CDR2 LQKENI. This CDR3 has 14 residues. The CDR3 here is CASSPVRDNSPLHF. CDR3 DNA sequence: TGTGCCAGCTCACCAGTTAGGGATAATTCACCCCTCCACTTT.

The chain carries TRBV27 and TRBJ2-3; 7 bases map to TRBD2. The junction had 3 bases not matched to a gene; V was cut back by 6 bases and J by 6 bases. The CDR3 runs 12 residues. Germline values: CDR1 MNHEY, CDR2 SMNVEV (reference sequence). CDR3 residues: CASRTGGDTQYF. Written as DNA, the CDR3 is TGTGCCAGCAGGACGGGGGGTGATACGCAGTATTTT.

V and J are TRBV10-3 and TRBJ1-6, with 7 bases matching TRBD1. This CDR3 comprises 17 residues. Germline CDR1 and CDR2: ENHRY and SYGVKD. Unmatched junction bases numbered 8, after V lost 6 bases and J lost 0 bases. The CDR3 sequence: CAISGQAISSYNSPLHF. In nucleotides, the CDR3 is TGTGCCATCAGCGGACAGGCGATAAGCTCCTATAATTCACCCCTCCACTTT.

The chain has TRBV4-3 and TRBJ2-7; tentative D call: TRBD2 (5 bases). From germline, CDR1 is LGHNA and CDR2 YSLEER. The length of the CDR3 is 14 residues. Between the trimmed V and J ends, which lost 0 bases and 4 bases, there was a span of 10 bases. The CDR3 sequence is CASSQDAGQYEQYF. In nucleotides, the CDR3 is TGCGCCAGCAGCCAAGATGCGGGCCAGTACGAGCAGTACTTC.

This clone came up once. The CDR3, as DNA: TGTGCCAGCAGCTTCGGGACGGACGGGGAGCTGTTTTTT. This codes for CASSFGTDGELFF. This sequence joins TRBV7-3 and TRBJ2-2, with D perhaps being TRBD1 or TRBD2 (5 bases each). Germline V lookup: CDR1 SGHTA, CDR2 FQGTGA. Trimming left V 3 bases short and J 7 bases short, with 9 bases between. The CDR3 covers 13 residues.

V gene TRBV12-3 or TRBV12-4 combines with J gene TRBJ1-5; possibly TRBD1 for D (6 bases). This CDR3 contains 11 residues. The germline V and J ends were trimmed by 8 bases and 11 bases, with 13 bases remaining between them. The CDR3 loop reads CASSMGQSQHF. For the CDR3, the DNA is TGTGCCAGCTCGATGGGACAATCCCAGCATTTT.

The rearrangement uses TRBV6-5 and TRBJ2-1; no firm D call. Germline CDR1 MNHEY, CDR2 SVGAGI. The length of the CDR3 is 15 residues. V lost 1 base and J lost 6, with 13 bases in between. DNA for the CDR3: TGTGCCAGCAGTTACTATGGGCACCTCGGCAATGAGCAGTTCTTC. Protein product: CASSYYGHLGNEQFF.

J is TRBJ2-5 and V is TRBV7-9; a weak D match, TRBD2 (6 bases). CDR3 length equals 15 residues. V lost 5 bases and J lost 1, with 14 bases in between. The germline gives CDR1 SEHNR, CDR2 FQNEAQ (reference sequence). The CDR3 protein is CASSHTRGAQETQYF. The CDR3 coding sequence is TGTGCCAGCAGCCACACCCGCGGGGCCCAAGAGACCCAGTACTTC. Full variable domain (remainder filled in from reference TRBV7-9 and TRBJ2-5): DTGVSQNPRHKITKRGQNVTFRCDPISEHNRLYWYRQTLGQGPEFLTYFQNEAQLEKSRLLSDRFSAERPKGSFSTLEIQRTEQGDSAMYLCASSHTRGAQETQYFGPGTRLLVL.

A few counts support this clone. The chain joins TRBV20-1 to TRBJ2-3, with no clear D. This CDR3 contains 11 residues. Between the trimmed V and J ends, which lost 3 bases and 4 bases, there was a span of 5 bases. The germline V gene has CDR1 DFQATT and CDR2 SNEGSKA (reference sequence). This CDR3 reads CSASQSDTQYF. The CDR3 coding sequence is TGCAGTGCTAGCCAATCAGATACGCAGTATTTT.

This clone is a singleton in its sample. The chain is built from TRBV28 and TRBJ1-2, with no clear D. V was trimmed by 3 bases and J by 0 bases, leaving 11 bases between them. Germline CDR1 MDHEN, CDR2 SYDVKM. The CDR3 has 15 residues. For the CDR3, the DNA is TGTGCCAGCAGTTTTGCCGATAGTTCTAACTATGGCTACACCTTC. Residues: CASSFADSSNYGYTF.

The CDR3 nucleotides are TGTGCCAGCAGCAACAGGGGGGACACTGAAGCTTTCTTT. This translates into CASSNRGDTEAFF. The chain carries TRBV6-5 and TRBJ1-1; 8 positions agree with TRBD1. The V segment lost 6 bases and the J segment 3 bases; nucleotides outside the gene matches: 3. This CDR3 is 13 amino acids long. CDR1 is MNHEY and CDR2 is SVGAGI in the germline V gene.